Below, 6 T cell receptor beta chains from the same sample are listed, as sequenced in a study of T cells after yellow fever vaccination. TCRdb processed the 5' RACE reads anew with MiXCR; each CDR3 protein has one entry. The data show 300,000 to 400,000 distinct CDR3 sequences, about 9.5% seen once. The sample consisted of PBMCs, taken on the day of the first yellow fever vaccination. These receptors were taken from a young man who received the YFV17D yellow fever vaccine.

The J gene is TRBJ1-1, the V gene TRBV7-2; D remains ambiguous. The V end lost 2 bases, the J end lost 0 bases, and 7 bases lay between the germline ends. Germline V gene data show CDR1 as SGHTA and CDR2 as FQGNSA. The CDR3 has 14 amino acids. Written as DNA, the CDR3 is TGTGCCAGCAGCTTATCAGGATTGAACACTGAAGCTTTCTTT. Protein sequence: CASSLSGLNTEAFF.

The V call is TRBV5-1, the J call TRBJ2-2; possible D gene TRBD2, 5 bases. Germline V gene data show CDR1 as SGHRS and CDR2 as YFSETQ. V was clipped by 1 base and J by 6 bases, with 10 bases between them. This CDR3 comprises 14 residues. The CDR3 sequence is CASSLLADSGELFF. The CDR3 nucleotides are TGCGCCAGCAGCTTGTTGGCGGACTCCGGGGAGCTGTTTTTT.

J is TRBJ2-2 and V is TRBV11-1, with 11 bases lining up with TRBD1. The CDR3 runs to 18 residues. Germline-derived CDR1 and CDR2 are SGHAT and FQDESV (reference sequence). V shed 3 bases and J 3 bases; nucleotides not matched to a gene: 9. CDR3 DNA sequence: TGTGCCAGCAGCTTCTGGACAGGGGGCAACTGGGACACCGGGGAGCTGTTTTTT. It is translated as CASSFWTGGNWDTGELFF.

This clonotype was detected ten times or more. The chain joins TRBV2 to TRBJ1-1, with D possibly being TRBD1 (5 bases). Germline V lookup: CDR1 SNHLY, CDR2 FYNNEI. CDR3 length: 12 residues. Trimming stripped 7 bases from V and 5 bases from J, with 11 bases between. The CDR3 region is CASTVRGTEAFF. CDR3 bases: TGTGCCAGCACCGTGCGGGGGACTGAAGCTTTCTTT.

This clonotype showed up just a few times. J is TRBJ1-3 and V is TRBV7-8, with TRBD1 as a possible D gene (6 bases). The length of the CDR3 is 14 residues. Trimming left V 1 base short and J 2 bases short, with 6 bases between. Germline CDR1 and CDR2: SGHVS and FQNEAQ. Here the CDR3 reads CASSLGGPGNTIYF. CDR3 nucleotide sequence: TGTGCCAGCAGCTTAGGGGGGCCTGGAAACACCATATATTTT.

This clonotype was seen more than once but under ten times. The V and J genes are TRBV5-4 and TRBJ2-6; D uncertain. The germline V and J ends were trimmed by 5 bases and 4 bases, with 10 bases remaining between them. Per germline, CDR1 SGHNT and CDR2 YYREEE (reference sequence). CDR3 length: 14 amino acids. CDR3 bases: TGTGCCAGCAGGGGCCGGTCGGGGGCCAACGTCCTGACTTTC. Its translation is CASRGRSGANVLTF.